Detailed here is one T cell receptor (beta chain). Its target is not known. These data originate in a study of cytomegalovirus exposure and HLA in healthy donors. Findings and caveats of the study: At a 0.05 false discovery rate, a later analysis found 15,000 to 20,000 TCR beta sequences to be associated with HLA alleles.

The PCR ran on 60 Vbeta and 13 Jbeta primers. Libraries were prepared by immunoSEQ multiplex PCR; TCRdb keeps only in-frame clonotypes and omits some of them. The sample lists 150,000 or so clones, 60% to 80% occurring once. The sample consisted of PBMCs. The clonotype comes from a man younger than 35 in good health and CMV-seropositive.

In DNA form, the CDR3 reads TGCGCCAGCAGCGTGGTTGGAGGGAGTACAGATACGCAGTATTTT. Translation: CASSVVGGSTDTQYF. The chain carries TRBV5-1 and TRBJ2-3; possibly TRBD2 for D (6 bases). V dropped 4 bases and J dropped 3 bases, with 15 bases sitting between them. The length of the CDR3 is 15 residues. The germline CDR1 and CDR2 sequences are SGHRS and YFSETQ. Full variable domain (rest looked up from reference TRBV5-1 and TRBJ2-3): KAGVTQTPRYLIKTRGQQVTLSCSPISGHRSVSWYQQTPGQGLQFLFEYFSETQRNKGNFPGRFSGRQFSNSRSEMNVSTLELGDSALYLCASSVVGGSTDTQYFGPGTRLTVL.